This T cell receptor (beta chain) came from a study of T cells in Graves' hyperthyroidism and ophthalmopathy. Study-wide results and limits: Stable hyperthyroidism was separated from ophthalmopathy by a model based on 13 V-J features. Model predictions of ophthalmopathy came a median around 6.5 months before onset. Also found in blood were most expanded thyroid clonotypes above 0.001.

Trimming took 3 bases from V and 2 from J, leaving 18 bases between them. Germline V gene lookup returns CDR1 SGHTA and CDR2 FQGNSA. The CDR3 totals 17 residues. Researchers took RNA transcripts and amplified the TCR beta CDR3 regions from them. TCR CDR3 underwent first-round RT-PCR with the HTBI primer set. MiXCR, run by TCRdb on the multiplex PCR reads, gives a single entry per CDR3 protein. The sample gives 700,000 or so distinct CDR3 sequences, about 15% of which show up once; around 8.1% is in the top ten. These patients, aged 18 to 65, had recently diagnosed hyperthyroidism lasting under 2 months. This clonotype showed up just a few times. What it binds is not known.

The V gene is TRBV7-2, the J gene TRBJ2-3; D might be TRBD2 (6 bases). Sequencing was performed on blood. This receptor was identified in a man aged 18 to 29 with Graves' hyperthyroidism. CDR3 sequence (DNA): TGTGCCAGCAGCTTTCTCGGCGTGCGGGATTACACAGATACGCAGTATTTT. Amino acid sequence: CASSFLGVRDYTDTQYF.